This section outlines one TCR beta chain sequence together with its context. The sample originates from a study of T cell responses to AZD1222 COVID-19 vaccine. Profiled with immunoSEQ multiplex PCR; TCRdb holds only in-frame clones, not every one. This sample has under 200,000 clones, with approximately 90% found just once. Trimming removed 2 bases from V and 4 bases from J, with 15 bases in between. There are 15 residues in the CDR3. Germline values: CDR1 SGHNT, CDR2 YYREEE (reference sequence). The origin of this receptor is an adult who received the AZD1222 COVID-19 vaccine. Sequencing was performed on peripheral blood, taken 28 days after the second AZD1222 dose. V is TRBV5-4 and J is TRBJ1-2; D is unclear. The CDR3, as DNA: TGTGCCAGCAGCTTAAATCCAGCAGCGATCTATGGCTACACCTTC. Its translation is CASSLNPAAIYGYTF.